The entry that follows covers one T cell receptor (beta chain) sequence. What it recognizes is unknown. This sample is part of a study of Tregs in tolerant kidney transplant recipients. Whole-study results and caveats: For some patients, primers changed over time, blocking nucleotide-level comparison. Validation in larger populations is needed because few patients were studied. Donor-specific Treg expansion exceeded global Treg expansion in tolerant patients, suggesting antigen drive.

CD4+CD25+CD127- Tregs, CD4+CD25- non-Tregs, CD4 and CD8 cells were sorted. Clones were sequenced by immunoSEQ multiplex PCR, and TCRdb holds only the in-frame ones, with some missing. Of tens of thousands of clones in the sample, around 85% were seen once. This receptor was identified in a human donor who received a combined kidney and bone marrow transplant. Sequencing was performed on Tregs from blood, taken before the transplant.

The CDR3 region has the DNA TGTGCCAGCAGTTTATCTAGCGGGAGGGCCTACGAGCAGTACTTC. Its translation is CASSLSSGRAYEQYF. J is TRBJ2-7 and V is TRBV27, with 11 positions matching TRBD2. Germline V gives CDR1 MNHEY, CDR2 SMNVEV (reference sequence). J was trimmed by 2 bases and V by 0 bases; bases with no gene match: 0. The CDR3 contains 15 residues.